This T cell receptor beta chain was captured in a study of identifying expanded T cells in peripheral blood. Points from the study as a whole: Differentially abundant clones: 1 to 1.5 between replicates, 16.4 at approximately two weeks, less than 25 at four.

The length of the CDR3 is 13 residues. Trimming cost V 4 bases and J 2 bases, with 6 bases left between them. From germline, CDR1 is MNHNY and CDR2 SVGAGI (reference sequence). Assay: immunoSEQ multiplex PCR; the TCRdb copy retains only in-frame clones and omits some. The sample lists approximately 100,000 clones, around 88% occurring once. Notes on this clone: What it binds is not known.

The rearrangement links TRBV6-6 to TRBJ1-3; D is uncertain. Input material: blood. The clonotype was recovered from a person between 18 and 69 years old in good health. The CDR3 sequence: CASSSRAGNTIYF. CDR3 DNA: TGTGCCAGCAGTTCTAGGGCTGGAAACACCATATATTTT.